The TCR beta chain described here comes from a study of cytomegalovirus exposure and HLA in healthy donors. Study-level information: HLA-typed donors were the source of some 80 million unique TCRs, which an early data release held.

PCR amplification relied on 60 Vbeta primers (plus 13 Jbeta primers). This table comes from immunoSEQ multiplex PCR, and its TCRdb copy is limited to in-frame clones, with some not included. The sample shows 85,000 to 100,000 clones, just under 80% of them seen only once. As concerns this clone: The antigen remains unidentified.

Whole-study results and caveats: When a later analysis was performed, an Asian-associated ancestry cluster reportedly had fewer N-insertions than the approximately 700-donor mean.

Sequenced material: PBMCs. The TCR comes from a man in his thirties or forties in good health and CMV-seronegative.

The CDR3 DNA follows: TGCAGCGTTGATCCGGGGGGGACTGAAGCTTTCTTT. Protein: CSVDPGGTEAFF. This chain uses TRBV29-1 with TRBJ1-1, with a possible D match to TRBD1 (5 bases). Trimming took off 3 bases at V and 5 bases at J, with 10 bases between the two ends. This CDR3 comprises 12 residues. Germline values: CDR1 SQVTM, CDR2 ANQGSEA.